The rows below give T cell receptor beta chains drawn from one sample of a study of siplizumab effects on memory and regulatory T cells. Some clones are missing from TCRdb's copy, which holds only in-frame ones; the method was immunoSEQ multiplex PCR. The sample has over 85,000 clones, around 90% seen once. The specimen was CD4+ T cells sorted from blood. The receptors shown here come from a human donor in good health. The CDR3 runs from the conserved cysteine through the conserved F or W. The D gene is left open where the match is weak. Not all rows give a size; the values are once, few, many and, for expanded clones, a class.

v_call: TRBV2
j_call: TRBJ1-3
d_call: -
clone_size: -
cdr3_nt: TGTGCCAGCACGCCCATCTCTGGAAACACCATATATTTT
cdr3_aa: CASTPISGNTIYF

v_call: TRBV14
j_call: TRBJ1-2
d_call: -
clone_size: -
cdr3_nt: TGTGCCAGCAGCCAAGCACCCGGATCTAACTATGGCTACACCTTC
cdr3_aa: CASSQAPGSNYGYTF

v_call: TRBV27
j_call: TRBJ2-1
d_call: TRBD1
clone_size: -
cdr3_nt: TGTGCCAGCAGTTTAAACCGACAGGGCCGAATACTCTTC
cdr3_aa: CASSLNRQGRILF

v_call: TRBV7-8
j_call: TRBJ2-5
d_call: -
clone_size: -
cdr3_nt: TGTGCCAGCAGCTTAGAACGCGCCAGGACCCAGTACTTC
cdr3_aa: CASSLERARTQYF

v_call: TRBV25-1
j_call: TRBJ2-2
d_call: -
clone_size: -
cdr3_nt: TGTGCCAGCAGTAACCGGGAAAACACCGGGGAGCTGTTTTTT
cdr3_aa: CASSNRENTGELFF

v_call: TRBV5-1
j_call: TRBJ2-3
d_call: -
clone_size: -
cdr3_nt: TGCGCCAGCAGCTTGGCCCCGGAGATATACACAGATACGCAGTATTTT
cdr3_aa: CASSLAPEIYTDTQYF

v_call: TRBV5-1
j_call: TRBJ2-7
d_call: -
clone_size: -
cdr3_nt: TGCGCCAGCAGCTGGGTGAATGGCCCTACCTACGAGCAGTACTTC
cdr3_aa: CASSWVNGPTYEQYF

v_call: TRBV7-8
j_call: TRBJ1-3
d_call: -
clone_size: -
cdr3_nt: TGTGCCAGCAGCTCTGGGACCGCGCTCAGGGGTGGCACCATATATTTT
cdr3_aa: CASSSGTALRGGTIYF

v_call: TRBV11-2
j_call: TRBJ2-3
d_call: TRBD1
clone_size: few
cdr3_nt: TGTGCCAGCAGACCCAACAGGGGGTCAGATACGCAGTATTTT
cdr3_aa: CASRPNRGSDTQYF

v_call: TRBV4-2
j_call: TRBJ2-3
d_call: -
clone_size: -
cdr3_nt: TGTGCCAGCAGCCCCACCCGGGGGAGGACCTCCTCCACAGATACGCAGTATTTT
cdr3_aa: CASSPTRGRTSSTDTQYF

v_call: TRBV30
j_call: TRBJ2-5
d_call: -
clone_size: -
cdr3_nt: TGTGCCTGGAGTGCCCCGGAGACCCAGTACTTC
cdr3_aa: CAWSAPETQYF

v_call: TRBV2
j_call: TRBJ1-6
d_call: -
clone_size: -
cdr3_nt: TGTGCCAGTGACCTAACCCTTAATTCACCCCTCCACTTT
cdr3_aa: CASDLTLNSPLHF

v_call: TRBV5-6
j_call: TRBJ2-2
d_call: -
clone_size: -
cdr3_nt: TGTGCCAGCAGCTTAGGAGGGGCGAACACCGGGGAGCTGTTTTTT
cdr3_aa: CASSLGGANTGELFF

v_call: TRBV7-9
j_call: TRBJ1-1
d_call: TRBD1
clone_size: -
cdr3_nt: TGTGCCAGCAGCTACGGGACAGGGCCGAACACTGAAGCTTTCTTT
cdr3_aa: CASSYGTGPNTEAFF

v_call: TRBV7-9
j_call: TRBJ1-4
d_call: -
clone_size: -
cdr3_nt: TGTGCCAGCAGCTTAGTTTCTGGGTCAACTAATGAAAAACTGTTTTTT
cdr3_aa: CASSLVSGSTNEKLFF

v_call: TRBV11-3
j_call: TRBJ2-2
d_call: -
clone_size: -
cdr3_nt: TGTGCCAGCTCTCGCGGGGAAGTTTCCGGGGAGCTGTTTTTT
cdr3_aa: CASSRGEVSGELFF

v_call: TRBV30
j_call: TRBJ2-7
d_call: -
clone_size: -
cdr3_nt: TGTGCCTGGAGTGTAGGCCTCGAGCAGTACTTC
cdr3_aa: CAWSVGLEQYF

v_call: TRBV14
j_call: TRBJ2-5
d_call: TRBD2
clone_size: -
cdr3_nt: TGTGCCAGCAGCCAAGAACCTTCGGGAGGAGAGACCCAGTACTTC
cdr3_aa: CASSQEPSGGETQYF

v_call: TRBV6-1
j_call: TRBJ2-7
d_call: -
clone_size: -
cdr3_nt: TGTGCCACCACCCGGGACACTACCTACGAGCAGTACTTC
cdr3_aa: CATTRDTTYEQYF

v_call: TRBV4-1
j_call: TRBJ1-6
d_call: TRBD1
clone_size: once
cdr3_nt: TGCGCCAGCGCCAGGGGGGTTCAATACTCCTATAATTCACCCCTCCACTTT
cdr3_aa: CASARGVQYSYNSPLHF

v_call: TRBV28
j_call: TRBJ2-7
d_call: -
clone_size: -
cdr3_nt: TGTGCCAGCAGTGTCTCCTACGAGCAGTACTTC
cdr3_aa: CASSVSYEQYF

v_call: TRBV5-1
j_call: TRBJ1-1
d_call: -
clone_size: -
cdr3_nt: TGCGCCAGCAGCTTCTCGGACAGTCACGGCACTGAAGCTTTCTTT
cdr3_aa: CASSFSDSHGTEAFF

v_call: TRBV29-1
j_call: TRBJ2-7
d_call: -
clone_size: -
cdr3_nt: TGCAGCGCCCGAAGGGTCCACGAGCAGTACTTC
cdr3_aa: CSARRVHEQYF

v_call: TRBV18
j_call: TRBJ2-5
d_call: -
clone_size: -
cdr3_nt: TGTGCCAGCTCACCGGGAACCCAAGAGACCCAGTACTTC
cdr3_aa: CASSPGTQETQYF

v_call: TRBV27
j_call: TRBJ2-3
d_call: -
clone_size: -
cdr3_nt: TGTGCCAGCAGTTCCCCCGGGACTGGCACAGATACGCAGTATTTT
cdr3_aa: CASSSPGTGTDTQYF

v_call: TRBV5-1
j_call: TRBJ1-2
d_call: -
clone_size: -
cdr3_nt: TGCGCCAGCAGCTTGGGCAGGACTAACTATGGCTACACCTTC
cdr3_aa: CASSLGRTNYGYTF

v_call: TRBV5-8
j_call: TRBJ2-3
d_call: TRBD1
clone_size: -
cdr3_nt: TGTGCCAGCAGCCCACAGGGGGGTACGCAGTATTTT
cdr3_aa: CASSPQGGTQYF

v_call: TRBV5-1
j_call: TRBJ2-7
d_call: TRBD2
clone_size: -
cdr3_nt: TGCGCCAGCAGCTCCCAGACTGGCGGGGGGAACTACGAGCAGTACTTC
cdr3_aa: CASSSQTGGGNYEQYF

v_call: TRBV7-2
j_call: TRBJ1-3
d_call: -
clone_size: -
cdr3_nt: TGTGCCAGCGGCCTGGGGGGGCAAACTGGAAACACCATATATTTT
cdr3_aa: CASGLGGQTGNTIYF

v_call: TRBV7-8
j_call: TRBJ1-5
d_call: -
clone_size: -
cdr3_nt: TGTGCCAGCAGCTCGACAGCAAACTGGCTTACTGGGAATCAGCCCCAGCATTTT
cdr3_aa: CASSSTANWLTGNQPQHF

v_call: TRBV2
j_call: TRBJ1-5
d_call: -
clone_size: -
cdr3_nt: TGTGCTAAACACTACCGGGCGGGGGCGAGCAATCAGCCCCAGCATTTT
cdr3_aa: CAKHYRAGASNQPQHF

v_call: TRBV7-3
j_call: TRBJ2-1
d_call: -
clone_size: -
cdr3_nt: TGTGCCAGCAGCTCTGCCAGGGAGGCCACGCAGCAGTTCTTC
cdr3_aa: CASSSAREATQQFF

v_call: TRBV12-5
j_call: TRBJ2-7
d_call: TRBD2
clone_size: -
cdr3_nt: TGTGCTAGTGGCAAAAGCGGGAGGGTCTACGAGCAGTACTTC
cdr3_aa: CASGKSGRVYEQYF

v_call: TRBV10-3
j_call: TRBJ2-7
d_call: -
clone_size: -
cdr3_nt: TGTGCCATCAGTGAGCCGGGTGACGAGCAGTACTTC
cdr3_aa: CAISEPGDEQYF

v_call: TRBV11-2
j_call: TRBJ1-1
d_call: -
clone_size: -
cdr3_nt: TGTGCCAGCAGCTTTTCTGGAGGGACTGAAGCTTTCTTT
cdr3_aa: CASSFSGGTEAFF

v_call: TRBV11-2
j_call: TRBJ1-5
d_call: -
clone_size: -
cdr3_nt: TGTGCCAGCAGCTTGGGCACCCATAGCAATCAGCCCCAGCATTTT
cdr3_aa: CASSLGTHSNQPQHF

v_call: TRBV2
j_call: TRBJ1-5
d_call: TRBD1
clone_size: few
cdr3_nt: TGTGCCAGCAGGACAGGGCTCAGCAATCAGCCCCAGCATTTT
cdr3_aa: CASRTGLSNQPQHF